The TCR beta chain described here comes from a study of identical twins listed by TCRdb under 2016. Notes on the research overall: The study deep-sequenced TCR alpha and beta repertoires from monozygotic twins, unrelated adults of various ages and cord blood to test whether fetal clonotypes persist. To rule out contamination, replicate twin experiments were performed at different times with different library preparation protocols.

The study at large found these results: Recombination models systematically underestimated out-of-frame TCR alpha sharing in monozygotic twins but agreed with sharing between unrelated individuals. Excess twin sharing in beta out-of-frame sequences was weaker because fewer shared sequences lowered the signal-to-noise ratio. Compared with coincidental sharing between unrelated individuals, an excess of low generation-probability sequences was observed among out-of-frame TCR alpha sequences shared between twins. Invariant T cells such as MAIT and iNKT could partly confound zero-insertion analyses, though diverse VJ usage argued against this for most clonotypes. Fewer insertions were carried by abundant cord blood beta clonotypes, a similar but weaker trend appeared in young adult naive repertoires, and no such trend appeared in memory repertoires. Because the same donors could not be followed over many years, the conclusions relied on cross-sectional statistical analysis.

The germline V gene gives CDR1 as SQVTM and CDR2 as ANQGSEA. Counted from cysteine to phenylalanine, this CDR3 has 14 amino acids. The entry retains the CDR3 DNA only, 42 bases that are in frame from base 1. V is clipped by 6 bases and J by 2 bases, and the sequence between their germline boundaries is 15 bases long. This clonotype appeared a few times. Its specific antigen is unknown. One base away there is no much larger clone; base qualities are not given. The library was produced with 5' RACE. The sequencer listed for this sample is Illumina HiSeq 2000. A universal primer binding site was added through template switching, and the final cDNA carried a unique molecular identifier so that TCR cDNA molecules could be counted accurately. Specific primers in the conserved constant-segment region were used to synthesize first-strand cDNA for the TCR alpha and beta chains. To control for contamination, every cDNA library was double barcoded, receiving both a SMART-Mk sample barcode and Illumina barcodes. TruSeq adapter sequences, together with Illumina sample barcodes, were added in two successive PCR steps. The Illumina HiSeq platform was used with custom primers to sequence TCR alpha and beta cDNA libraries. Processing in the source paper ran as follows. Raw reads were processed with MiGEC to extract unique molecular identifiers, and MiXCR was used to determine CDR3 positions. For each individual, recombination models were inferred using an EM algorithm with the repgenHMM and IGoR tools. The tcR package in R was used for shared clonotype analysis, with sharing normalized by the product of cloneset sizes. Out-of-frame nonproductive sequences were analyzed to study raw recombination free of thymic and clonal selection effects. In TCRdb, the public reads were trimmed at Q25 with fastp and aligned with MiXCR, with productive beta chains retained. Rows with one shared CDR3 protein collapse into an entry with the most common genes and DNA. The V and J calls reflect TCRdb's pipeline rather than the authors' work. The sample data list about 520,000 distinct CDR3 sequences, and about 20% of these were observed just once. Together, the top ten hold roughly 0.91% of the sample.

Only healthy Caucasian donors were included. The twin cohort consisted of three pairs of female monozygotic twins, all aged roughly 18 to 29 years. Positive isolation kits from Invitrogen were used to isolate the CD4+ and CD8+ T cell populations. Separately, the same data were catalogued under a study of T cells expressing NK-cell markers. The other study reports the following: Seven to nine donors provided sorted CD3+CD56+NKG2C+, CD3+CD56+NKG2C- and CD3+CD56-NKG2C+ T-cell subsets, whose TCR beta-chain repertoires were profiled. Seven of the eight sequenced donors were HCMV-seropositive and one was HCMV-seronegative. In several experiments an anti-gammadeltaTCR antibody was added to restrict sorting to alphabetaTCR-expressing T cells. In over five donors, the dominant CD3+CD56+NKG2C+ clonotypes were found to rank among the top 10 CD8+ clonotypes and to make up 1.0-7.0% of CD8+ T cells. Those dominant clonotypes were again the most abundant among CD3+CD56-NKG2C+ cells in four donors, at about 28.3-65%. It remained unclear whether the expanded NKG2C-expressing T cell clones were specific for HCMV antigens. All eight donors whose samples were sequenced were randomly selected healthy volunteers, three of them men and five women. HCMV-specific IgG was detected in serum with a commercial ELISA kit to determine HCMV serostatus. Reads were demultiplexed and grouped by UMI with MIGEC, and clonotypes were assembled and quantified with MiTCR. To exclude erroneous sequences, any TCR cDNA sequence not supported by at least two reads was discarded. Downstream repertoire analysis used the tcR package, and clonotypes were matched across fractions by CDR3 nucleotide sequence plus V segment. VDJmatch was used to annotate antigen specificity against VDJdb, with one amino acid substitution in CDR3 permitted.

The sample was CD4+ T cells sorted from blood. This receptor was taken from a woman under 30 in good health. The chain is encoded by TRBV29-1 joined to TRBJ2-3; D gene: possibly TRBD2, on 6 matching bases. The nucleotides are TGCAGCGTCGTAGGGACTGCAGACACAGATACGCAGTATTTT. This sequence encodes CSVVGTADTDTQYF.